The 4 T cell receptor beta chains reported below all come from one sample, sequenced in a study of blood T cell repertoires in COVID-19. The repertoire was sequenced with immunoSEQ multiplex PCR; TCRdb's copy has only in-frame clones and lacks some. The profile shows about 180,000 clones, approximately 80% of them singletons. Sequencing input: peripheral blood. The receptor set was obtained from a human donor in a cohort sampled during active COVID-19.

This chain links TRBV19 with TRBJ1-3; maybe TRBD1 (5 bases). The CDR3 is made up of 17 amino acids. Deletions cut 5 bases from V and 0 bases from J, with 17 bases between. Germline V gene data show CDR1 as LNHDA and CDR2 as SQIVND (reference sequence). CDR3 in amino acids: CASSPNGGANSGNTIYF. In nucleotides, the CDR3 is TGTGCCAGTAGTCCCAATGGCGGGGCGAACTCTGGAAACACCATATATTTT.

The rearrangement uses TRBV28 and TRBJ1-4; D gene unclear. Trimming took 6 bases from V and 0 from J, leaving 8 bases between them. Germline CDR1 and CDR2: MDHEN and SYDVKM. The CDR3 sequence is 14 residues long. CDR3 sequence (DNA): TGTGCCAGCAGCGCGAGAGCAACTAATGAAAAACTGTTTTTT. This gives the protein CASSARATNEKLFF.

The chain has TRBV19 and TRBJ1-1, with 12 bases fitting TRBD1. The CDR3 has 16 amino acids. J lost 7 bases, V lost 6 bases, and 12 bases had no gene match. Germline V gene sequence: CDR1 LNHDA, CDR2 SQIVND (reference sequence). The DNA for the CDR3 is TGTGCCAGTAGAACAACTGGGGGACAGGGGGCGAGTGAAGCTTTCTTT. Translating gives CASRTTGGQGASEAFF. The entire variable domain, with the rest obtained from reference TRBV19 and TRBJ1-1, is as follows: DGGITQSPKYLFRKEGQNVTLSCEQNLNHDAMYWYRQDPGQGLRLIYYSQIVNDFQKGDIAEGYSVSREKKESFPLTVTSAQKNPTAFYLCASRTTGGQGASEAFFGQGTRLTVV.

V gene TRBV6-5 combines with J gene TRBJ1-3; weak D call: TRBD1 (5 bases). Germline loops: CDR1 MNHEY, CDR2 SVGAGI. V lost 6 bases and J lost 0, with 12 bases in between. There are 15 residues in the CDR3. CDR3 in amino acids: CASSSDSPSGNTIYF. Written as DNA, the CDR3 is TGTGCCAGCAGCTCAGACAGTCCCTCTGGAAACACCATATATTTT.